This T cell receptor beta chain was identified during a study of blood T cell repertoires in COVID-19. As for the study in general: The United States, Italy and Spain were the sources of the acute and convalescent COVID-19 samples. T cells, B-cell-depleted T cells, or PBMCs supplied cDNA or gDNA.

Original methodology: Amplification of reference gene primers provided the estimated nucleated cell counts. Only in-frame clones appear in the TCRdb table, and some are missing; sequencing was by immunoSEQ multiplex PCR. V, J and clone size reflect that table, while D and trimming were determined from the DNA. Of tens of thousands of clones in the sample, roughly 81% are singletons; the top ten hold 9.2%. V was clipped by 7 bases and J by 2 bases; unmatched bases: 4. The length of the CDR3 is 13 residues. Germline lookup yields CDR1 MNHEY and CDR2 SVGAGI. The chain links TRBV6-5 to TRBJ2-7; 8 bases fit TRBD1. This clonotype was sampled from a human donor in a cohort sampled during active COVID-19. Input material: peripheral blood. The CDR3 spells CASTGTGPYEQYF. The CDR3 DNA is TGTGCCAGCACCGGGACAGGCCCCTACGAGCAGTACTTC.